The TCR beta chain under discussion was sequenced for a study of memory CD4+ T cells and cytomegalovirus serostatus. Background on the study: Donors were healthy Belgian adults, 10 or so CMV seropositive and 20 to 25 seronegative.

Trimming removed 3 bases at V and 0 bases at J, with 8 bases between. The CDR3 contains 14 residues. Germline V gene lookup returns CDR1 LNHDA and CDR2 SQIVND (reference sequence). Single viable CD3+CD4+CD8-CD45RO+ cells were sorted as the memory CD4+ T cells. Serum IgG to CMV pp150, pp28, p38 and p52 defined serostatus. Total CD4+ T cells were enriched by CD4 positive selection. Clones were read by immunoSEQ multiplex PCR, and TCRdb kept only the in-frame ones, dropping some. The repertoire has fewer than 40,000 clones, 78% of them found once; the top ten carry roughly 0.8%. V and J are TRBV19 and TRBJ1-2; D is uncertain. Input material: memory CD4+ T cells from blood. The receptor was derived from an adult in good health and CMV-seronegative. The CDR3 DNA reads as TGTGCCAGTAGTATGTCCCTAGCTAACTATGGCTACACCTTC. Translation gives CASSMSLANYGYTF.